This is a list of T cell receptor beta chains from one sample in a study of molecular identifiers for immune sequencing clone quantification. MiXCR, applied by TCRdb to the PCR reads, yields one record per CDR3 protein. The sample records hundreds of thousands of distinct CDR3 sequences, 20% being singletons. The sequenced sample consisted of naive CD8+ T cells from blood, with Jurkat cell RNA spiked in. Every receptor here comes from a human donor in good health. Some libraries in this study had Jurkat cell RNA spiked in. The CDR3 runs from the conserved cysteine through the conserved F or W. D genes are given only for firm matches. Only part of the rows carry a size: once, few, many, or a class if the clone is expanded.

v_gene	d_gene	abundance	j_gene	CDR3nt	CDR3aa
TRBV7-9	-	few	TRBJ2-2	TGTGCCAGCTCCGGGGAGACCGGGGAGCTGTTTTTT	CASSGETGELFF
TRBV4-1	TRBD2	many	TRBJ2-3	TGCGCCAGCAGCGCAACCGGGACTAGCGGGGGGCCCTTTTCAGATACGCAGTATTTT	CASSATGTSGGPFSDTQYF
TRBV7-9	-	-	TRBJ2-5	TGTGCCAGCAGCACTAGGCTGCAGGGGGGAATGGAGACCCAGTACTTC	CASSTRLQGGMETQYF
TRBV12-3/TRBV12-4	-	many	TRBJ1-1	TGTGCCAGCAGTCCCCAGGGGAGGAACACTGAAGCTTTCTTT	CASSPQGRNTEAFF
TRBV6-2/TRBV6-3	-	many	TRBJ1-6	TGTGCCAGCAGTTACTCGAATCATAATTCACCCCTCCACTTT	CASSYSNHNSPLHF
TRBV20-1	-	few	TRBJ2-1	TGCAGTGCTAGAGATTCCCCCGGGCTTAACTACAATGAGCAGTTCTTC	CSARDSPGLNYNEQFF
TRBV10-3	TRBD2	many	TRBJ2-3	TGTGCCATCAGTGAAAAGGTTGGCGGGAGTACAGATACGCAGTATTTT	CAISEKVGGSTDTQYF
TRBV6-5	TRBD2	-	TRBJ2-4	TGTGCCAGCAGCCGGAGACTAGCGGGAGAGGGCGGGAATCAGTACTTC	CASSRRLAGEGGNQYF
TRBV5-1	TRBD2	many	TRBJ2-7	TGCGCCAGCAGCAAAACCGGGACTAGCCCATGGGAGCAGTACTTC	CASSKTGTSPWEQYF
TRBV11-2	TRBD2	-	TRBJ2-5	TGTGCCAGCAACCTAGCGGGGGGGCGATCCCAAGAGACCCAGTACTTC	CASNLAGGRSQETQYF
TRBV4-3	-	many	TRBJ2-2	TGCGCCAGCAGCCAAGATCCCCGGGCGCTGGGCACCGGGGAGCTGTTTTTT	CASSQDPRALGTGELFF
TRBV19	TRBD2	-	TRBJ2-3	TGTGCCAGTAGTATAGGGAGCGGGGGGTTAGATACGCAGTATTTT	CASSIGSGGLDTQYF
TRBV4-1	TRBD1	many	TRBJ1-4	TGCGCCAGCAGCCAACGGTCCGGGACAGCAGAAAAACTGTTTTTT	CASSQRSGTAEKLFF
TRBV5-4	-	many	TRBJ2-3	TGTGCCAGCAGCTTGGCTAGCGACCGCACAGATACGCAGTATTTT	CASSLASDRTDTQYF
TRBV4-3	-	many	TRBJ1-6	TGCGCCAGCAGCCAAATTCATGAGGATTCACCCCTCCACTTT	CASSQIHEDSPLHF
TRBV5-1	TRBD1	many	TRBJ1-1	TGCGCCAGCAGCTTGAGGCAGGGGGCGGACCCTGAAGCTTTCTTT	CASSLRQGADPEAFF
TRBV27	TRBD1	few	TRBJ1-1	TGTGCCAGCAGACCTGAAGGGGGCAACACTGAAGCTTTCTTT	CASRPEGGNTEAFF
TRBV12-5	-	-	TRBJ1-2	TGTGCTAGTGGCCCCATCACAGGGTTGGGCTACACCTTC	CASGPITGLGYTF
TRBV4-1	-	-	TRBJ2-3	TGCGCCAGCAGCCAAGAGGGGGGTGGGGGACTTACGCAGTATTTT	CASSQEGGGGLTQYF
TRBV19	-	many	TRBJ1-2	TGTGCCAGTAGTATAGGGTCCTTCTATGGCTACACCTTC	CASSIGSFYGYTF
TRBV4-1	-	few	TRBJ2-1	TGCGCCAGCAGCCAAGGGCAGGGGATTAATGAGCAGTTCTTC	CASSQGQGINEQFF
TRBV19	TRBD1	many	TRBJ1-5	TGTGCCAGTAGTATCGGACAGGGGGCGCAGCAGCCCCAGCATTTT	CASSIGQGAQQPQHF
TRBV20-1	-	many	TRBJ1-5	TGCAGTGCTAGAGACCTAACAGCTAGCAATCAGCCCCAGCATTTT	CSARDLTASNQPQHF
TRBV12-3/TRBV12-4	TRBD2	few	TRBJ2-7	TGTGCCAGCAGTTTCACCCGAGACCCTTATAGCGGGAGGGCGAGCGAGCAGTACTTC	CASSFTRDPYSGRASEQYF
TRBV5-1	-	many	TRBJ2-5	TGTGCCAGCAACGGGCAAGAGACCCAGTACTTC	CASNGQETQYF
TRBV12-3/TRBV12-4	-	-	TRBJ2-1	TGTGCCAGCAGTTCTCGGGAAGGGATCTACAATGAGCAGTTCTTC	CASSSREGIYNEQFF
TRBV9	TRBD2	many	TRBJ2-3	TGTGCCAGCAGCGTAGAGGCTAGCGGGGAAGATACGCAGTATTTT	CASSVEASGEDTQYF
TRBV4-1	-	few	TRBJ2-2	TGCGCCAGCAGCCAAGACTACGTCAGGGGCAGATCCGGGGAGCTGTTTTTT	CASSQDYVRGRSGELFF
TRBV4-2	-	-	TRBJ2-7	TGTGCCAGCAGCCAAGAGCGTCGGAGCCCCTACGAGCAGTACTTC	CASSQERRSPYEQYF
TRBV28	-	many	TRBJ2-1	TGTGCCAGCAGCTTCCGGGGCCCCCTGAGGAATGAGCAGTTCTTC	CASSFRGPLRNEQFF
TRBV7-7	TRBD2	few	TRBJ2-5	TGTGCTAGCAGCCCGTGGGGTAGCGGGCCTTTCCAAGAGACCCAGTACTTC	CASSPWGSGPFQETQYF
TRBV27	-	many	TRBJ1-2	TGTGCCAGCAGTCCCTTTAGGGGTTATGGCTACACCTTC	CASSPFRGYGYTF
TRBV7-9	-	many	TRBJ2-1	TGTGCCAGCAGCTTATCGCGGGGATACAATGAGCAGTTCTTC	CASSLSRGYNEQFF
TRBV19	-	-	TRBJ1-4	TGTGCCAGTATGGGGGCACGTAATGAAAAACTGTTTTTT	CASMGARNEKLFF
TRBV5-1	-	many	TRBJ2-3	TGCGCCAGCAGGGACAGACCGGGTGGCACAGATACGCAGTATTTT	CASRDRPGGTDTQYF
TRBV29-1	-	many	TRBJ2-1	TGCAGCGCGCGGGGTCCCCCAAACTACAATGAGCAGTTCTTC	CSARGPPNYNEQFF
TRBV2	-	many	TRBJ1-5	TGTGCCAGCAGTGAATTCGACGGATCCAATCAGCCCCAGCATTTT	CASSEFDGSNQPQHF
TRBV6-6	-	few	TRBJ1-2	TGTGCCAGCAGTTCCTCGACCGGGGACCGTGGCTACACCTTC	CASSSSTGDRGYTF
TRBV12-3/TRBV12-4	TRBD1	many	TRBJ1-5	TGTGCCAGCAGTTTAGGTACAGGGGGCTGGCAGCCCCAGCATTTT	CASSLGTGGWQPQHF
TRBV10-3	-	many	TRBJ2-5	TGTGCCATCAGTGTAGTCAGCCAAGAGACCCAGTACTTC	CAISVVSQETQYF
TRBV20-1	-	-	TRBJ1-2	TGCAGTGCTAGAGAGGATACGGTAAACTATGGCTACACCTTC	CSAREDTVNYGYTF
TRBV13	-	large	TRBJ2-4	TGTGCCAGCAGCTTAGAAGCAAGGGGCCCCAAAAACATTCAGTACTTC	CASSLEARGPKNIQYF
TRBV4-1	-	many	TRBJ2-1	TGCGCCAGCAGCCGAGTGAGCGGATACTACAATGAGCAGTTCTTC	CASSRVSGYYNEQFF
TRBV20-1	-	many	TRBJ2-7	TGCAGTGCCGCCGATACTCGCGGCTCCTACGAGCAGTACTTC	CSAADTRGSYEQYF
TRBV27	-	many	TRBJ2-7	TGTGCCAGCGGCACCATCGGTCAGCAGTACTTC	CASGTIGQQYF